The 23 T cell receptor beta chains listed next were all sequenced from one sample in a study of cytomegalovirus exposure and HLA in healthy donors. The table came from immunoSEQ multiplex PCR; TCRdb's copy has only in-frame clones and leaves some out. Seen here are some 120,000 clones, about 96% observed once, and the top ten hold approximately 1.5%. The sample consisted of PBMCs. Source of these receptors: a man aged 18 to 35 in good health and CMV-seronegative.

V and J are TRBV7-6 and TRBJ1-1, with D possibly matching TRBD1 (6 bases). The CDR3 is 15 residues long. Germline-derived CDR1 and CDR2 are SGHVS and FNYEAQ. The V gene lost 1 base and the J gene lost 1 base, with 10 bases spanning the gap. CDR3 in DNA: TGTGCCAGCAGCTTAGACGACAGGAGGAACACTGAAGCTTTCTTT. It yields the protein CASSLDDRRNTEAFF.

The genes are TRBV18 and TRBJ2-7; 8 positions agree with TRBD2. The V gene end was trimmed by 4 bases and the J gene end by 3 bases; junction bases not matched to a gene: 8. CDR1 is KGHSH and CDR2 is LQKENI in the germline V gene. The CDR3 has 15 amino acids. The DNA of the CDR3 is TGTGCCAGCTCACTCCCCGTCACTAGCGGCTACGAGCAGTACTTC. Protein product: CASSLPVTSGYEQYF. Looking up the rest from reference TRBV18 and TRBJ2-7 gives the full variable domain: NAGVMQNPRHLVRRRGQEARLRCSPMKGHSHVYWYRQLPEEGLKFMVYLQKENIIDESGMPKERFSAEFPKEGPSILRIQQVVRGDSAAYFCASSLPVTSGYEQYFGPGTRLTVT.

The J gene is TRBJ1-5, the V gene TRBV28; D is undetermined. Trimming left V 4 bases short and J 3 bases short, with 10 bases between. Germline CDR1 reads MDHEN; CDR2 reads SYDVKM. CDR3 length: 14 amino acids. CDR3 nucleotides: TGTGCCAGCAGTTCAAGACAAGTCAATCAGCCCCAGCATTTT. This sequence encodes CASSSRQVNQPQHF. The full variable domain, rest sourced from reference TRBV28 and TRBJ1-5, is DVKVTQSSRYLVKRTGEKVFLECVQDMDHENMFWYRQDPGLGLRLIYFSYDVKMKEKGDIPEGYSVSREKKERFSLILESASTNQTSMYLCASSSRQVNQPQHFGDGTRLSIL.

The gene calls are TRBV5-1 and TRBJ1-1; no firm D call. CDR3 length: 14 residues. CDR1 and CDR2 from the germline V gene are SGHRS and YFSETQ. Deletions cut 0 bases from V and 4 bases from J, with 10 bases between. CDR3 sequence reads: CASSLEDAVTEAFF. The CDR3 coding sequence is TGCGCCAGCAGCTTGGAGGATGCGGTCACTGAAGCTTTCTTT.

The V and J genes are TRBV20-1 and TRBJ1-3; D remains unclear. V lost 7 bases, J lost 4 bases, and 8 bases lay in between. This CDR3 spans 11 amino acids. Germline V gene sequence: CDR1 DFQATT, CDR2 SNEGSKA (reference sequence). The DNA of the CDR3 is TGCAGTGGACACTTAGGAAACACCATATATTTT. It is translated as CSGHLGNTIYF.

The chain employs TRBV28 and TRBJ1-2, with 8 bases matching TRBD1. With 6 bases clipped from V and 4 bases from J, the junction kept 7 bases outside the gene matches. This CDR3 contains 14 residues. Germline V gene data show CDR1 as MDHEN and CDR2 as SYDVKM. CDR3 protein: CASRKDTGGYGYTF. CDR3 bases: TGTGCCAGCAGGAAGGATACAGGGGGCTATGGCTACACCTTC.

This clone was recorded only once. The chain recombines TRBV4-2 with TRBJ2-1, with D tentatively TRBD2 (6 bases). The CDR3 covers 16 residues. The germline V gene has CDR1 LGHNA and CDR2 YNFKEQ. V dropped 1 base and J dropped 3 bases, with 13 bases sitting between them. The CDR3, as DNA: TGTGCCAGCAGCCAAGCTTTTAGCGGTCGCTACAATGAGCAGTTCTTC. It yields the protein CASSQAFSGRYNEQFF.

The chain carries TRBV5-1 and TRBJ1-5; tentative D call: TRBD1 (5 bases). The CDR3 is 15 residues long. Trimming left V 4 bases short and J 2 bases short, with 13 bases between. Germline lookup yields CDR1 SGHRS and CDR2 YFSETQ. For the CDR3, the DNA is TGCGCCAGCAGCAAGTCGGCGGGGGGCAATCAGCCCCAGCATTTT. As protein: CASSKSAGGNQPQHF. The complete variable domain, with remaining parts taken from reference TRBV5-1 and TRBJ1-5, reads KAGVTQTPRYLIKTRGQQVTLSCSPISGHRSVSWYQQTPGQGLQFLFEYFSETQRNKGNFPGRFSGRQFSNSRSEMNVSTLELGDSALYLCASSKSAGGNQPQHFGDGTRLSIL.

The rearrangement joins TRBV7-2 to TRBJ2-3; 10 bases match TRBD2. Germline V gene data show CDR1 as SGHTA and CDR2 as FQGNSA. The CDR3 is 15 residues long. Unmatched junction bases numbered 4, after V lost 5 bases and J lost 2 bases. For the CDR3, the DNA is TGTGCCAGCAGCCCCAGCGGGGGGGTCACAGATACGCAGTATTTT. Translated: CASSPSGGVTDTQYF. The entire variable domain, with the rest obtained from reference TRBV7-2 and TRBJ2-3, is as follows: GAGVSQSPSNKVTEKGKDVELRCDPISGHTALYWYRQSLGQGLEFLIYFQGNSAPDKSGLPSDRFSAERTGGSVSTLTIQRTQQEDSAVYLCASSPSGGVTDTQYFGPGTRLTVL.

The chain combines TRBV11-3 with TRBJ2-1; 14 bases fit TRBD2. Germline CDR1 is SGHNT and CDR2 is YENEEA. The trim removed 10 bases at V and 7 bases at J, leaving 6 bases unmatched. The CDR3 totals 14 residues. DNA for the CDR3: TGTGCCATCAGAGGGACTAGCGGGAGAAATGAGCAGTTCTTC. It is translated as CAIRGTSGRNEQFF.

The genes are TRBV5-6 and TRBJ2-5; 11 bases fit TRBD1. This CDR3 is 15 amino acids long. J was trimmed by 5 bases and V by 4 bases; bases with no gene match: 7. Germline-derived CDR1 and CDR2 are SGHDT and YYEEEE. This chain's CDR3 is CASSPTGTGGETQYF. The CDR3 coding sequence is TGTGCCAGCAGCCCCACCGGGACAGGGGGGGAGACCCAGTACTTC.

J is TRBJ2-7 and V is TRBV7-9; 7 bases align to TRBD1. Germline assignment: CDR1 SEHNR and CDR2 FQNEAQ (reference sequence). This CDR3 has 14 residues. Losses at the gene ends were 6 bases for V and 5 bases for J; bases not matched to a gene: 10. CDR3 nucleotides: TGTGCCAGCAGTTCAGGGACAGCAATCGACGAGCAGTACTTC. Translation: CASSSGTAIDEQYF.

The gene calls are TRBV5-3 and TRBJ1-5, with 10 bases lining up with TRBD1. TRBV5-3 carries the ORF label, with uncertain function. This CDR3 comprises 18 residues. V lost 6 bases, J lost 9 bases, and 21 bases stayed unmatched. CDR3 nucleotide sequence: TGTGCCAGAATCGCCTTGGGACAGGGGTTGAACCTCCGCTGGCCCCAGCATTTT. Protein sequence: CARIALGQGLNLRWPQHF.

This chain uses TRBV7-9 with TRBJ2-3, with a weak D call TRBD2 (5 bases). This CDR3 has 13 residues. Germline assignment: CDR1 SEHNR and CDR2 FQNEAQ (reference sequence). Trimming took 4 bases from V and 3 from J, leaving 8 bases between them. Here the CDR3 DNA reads TGTGCCAGCAGCTCCCCGGGGACAGATACGCAGTATTTT. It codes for CASSSPGTDTQYF.

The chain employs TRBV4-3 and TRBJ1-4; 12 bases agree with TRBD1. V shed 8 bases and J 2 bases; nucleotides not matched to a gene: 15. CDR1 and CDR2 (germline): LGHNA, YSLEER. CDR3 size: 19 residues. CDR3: CASGRNRGQGARTNEKLFF. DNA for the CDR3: TGCGCCAGCGGACGGAACCGGGGACAGGGGGCGCGCACTAATGAAAAACTGTTTTTT.

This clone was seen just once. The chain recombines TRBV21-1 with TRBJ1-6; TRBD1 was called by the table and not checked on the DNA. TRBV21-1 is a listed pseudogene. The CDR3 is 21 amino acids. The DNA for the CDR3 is TGTGCCAGCAGCAAAGAAGGGTACTGTGACAGGGGAAGGTCCTATAATTCACCCCTCCACTTT. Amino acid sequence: CASSKEGYCDRGRSYNSPLHF.

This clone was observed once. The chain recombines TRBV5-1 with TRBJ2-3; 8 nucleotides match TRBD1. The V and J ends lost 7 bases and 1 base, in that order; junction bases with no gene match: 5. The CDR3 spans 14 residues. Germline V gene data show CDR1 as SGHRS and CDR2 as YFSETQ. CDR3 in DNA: TGCGCCAGCGCCGCGGGACAGGGCACAGATACGCAGTATTTT. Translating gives CASAAGQGTDTQYF.

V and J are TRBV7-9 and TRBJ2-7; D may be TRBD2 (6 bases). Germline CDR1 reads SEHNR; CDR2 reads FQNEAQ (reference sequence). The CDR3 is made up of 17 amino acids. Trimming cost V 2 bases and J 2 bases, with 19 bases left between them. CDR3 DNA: TGTGCCAGCAGCTTAAGGGGTGGCGGGACGCAAGCCTACGAGCAGTACTTC. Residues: CASSLRGGGTQAYEQYF. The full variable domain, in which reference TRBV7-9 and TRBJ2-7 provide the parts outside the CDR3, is DTGVSQNPRHKITKRGQNVTFRCDPISEHNRLYWYRQTLGQGPEFLTYFQNEAQLEKSRLLSDRFSAERPKGSFSTLEIQRTEQGDSAMYLCASSLRGGGTQAYEQYFGPGTRLTVT.

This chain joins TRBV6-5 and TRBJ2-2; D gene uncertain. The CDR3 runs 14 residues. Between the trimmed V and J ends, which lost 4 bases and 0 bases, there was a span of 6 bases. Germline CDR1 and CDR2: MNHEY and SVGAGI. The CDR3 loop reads CASSSFTNTGELFF. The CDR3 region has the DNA TGTGCCAGCAGTTCCTTTACGAACACCGGGGAGCTGTTTTTT.

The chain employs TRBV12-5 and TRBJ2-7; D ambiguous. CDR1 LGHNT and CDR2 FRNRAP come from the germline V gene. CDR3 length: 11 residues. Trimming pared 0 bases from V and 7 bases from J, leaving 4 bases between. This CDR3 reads CASGLVREQYF. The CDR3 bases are TGTGCTAGTGGTTTGGTGAGGGAGCAGTACTTC.

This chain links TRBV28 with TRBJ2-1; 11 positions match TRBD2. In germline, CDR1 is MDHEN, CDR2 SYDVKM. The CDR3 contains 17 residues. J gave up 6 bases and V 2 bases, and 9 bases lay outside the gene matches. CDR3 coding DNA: TGTGCCAGCAGTTTAACTAGCGGGAGCTATCTTTCCAATGAGCAGTTCTTC. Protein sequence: CASSLTSGSYLSNEQFF.

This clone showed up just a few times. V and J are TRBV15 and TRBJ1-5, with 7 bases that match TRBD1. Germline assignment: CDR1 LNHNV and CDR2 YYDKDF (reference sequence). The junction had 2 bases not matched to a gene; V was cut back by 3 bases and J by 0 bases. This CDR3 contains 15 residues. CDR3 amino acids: CATSRTGFSNQPQHF. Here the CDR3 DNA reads TGTGCCACCAGCAGGACAGGGTTTAGCAATCAGCCCCAGCATTTT.

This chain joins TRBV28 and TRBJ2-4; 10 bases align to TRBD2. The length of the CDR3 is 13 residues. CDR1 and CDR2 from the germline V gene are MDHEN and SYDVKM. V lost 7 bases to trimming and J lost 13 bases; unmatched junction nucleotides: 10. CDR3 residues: CASTRGLAGEQYF. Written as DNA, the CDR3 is TGTGCCAGCACCCGCGGGCTAGCGGGAGAGCAGTACTTC.